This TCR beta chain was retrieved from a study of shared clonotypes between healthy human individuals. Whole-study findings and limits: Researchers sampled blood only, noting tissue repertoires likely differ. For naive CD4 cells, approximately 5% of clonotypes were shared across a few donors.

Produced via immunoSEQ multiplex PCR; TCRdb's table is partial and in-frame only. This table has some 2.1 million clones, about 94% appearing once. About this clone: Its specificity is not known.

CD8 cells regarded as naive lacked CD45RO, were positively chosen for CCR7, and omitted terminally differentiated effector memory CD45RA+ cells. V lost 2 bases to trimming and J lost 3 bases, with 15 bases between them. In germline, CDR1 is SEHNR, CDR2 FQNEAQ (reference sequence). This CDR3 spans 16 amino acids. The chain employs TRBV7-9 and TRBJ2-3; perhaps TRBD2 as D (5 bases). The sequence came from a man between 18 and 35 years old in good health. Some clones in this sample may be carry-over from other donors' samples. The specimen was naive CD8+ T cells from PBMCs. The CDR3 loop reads CASSLLGGLGTDTQYF. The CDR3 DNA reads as TGTGCCAGCAGCTTATTGGGCGGACTGGGAACAGATACGCAGTATTTT.